The 25 T cell receptor beta chains below were found in one sample sequenced in a study of blood T cell repertoires in COVID-19. TCRdb's table, derived via immunoSEQ multiplex PCR, lists solely in-frame clones and lacks some. The data contain a few hundred thousand clones, about nine tenths of them singletons. The specimen was peripheral blood. The receptor source for this set is a woman aged 40 to 55 who had recovered from COVID-19.

The gene calls are TRBV28 and TRBJ2-7, with D unresolved. Germline CDR1 is MDHEN and CDR2 is SYDVKM. Trimming removed 3 bases from V and 2 bases from J, with 20 bases in between. The CDR3 extends over 17 amino acids. The CDR3 is CASSLGWWSRIPYEQYF. CDR3 in DNA: TGTGCCAGCAGTTTGGGTTGGTGGAGCAGAATACCCTACGAGCAGTACTTC.

This clone was counted once. This chain uses TRBV11-2 with TRBJ2-7; a weak D match, TRBD1 (5 bases). This CDR3 is built from 15 residues. The germline V gene has CDR1 SGHAT and CDR2 FQNNGV. V shed 1 base and J shed 6 bases, with 16 bases lying between them. The CDR3 is CASSLVLMGPSEQYF. CDR3 nucleotide sequence: TGTGCCAGCAGCTTAGTCCTCATGGGGCCCAGCGAGCAGTACTTC.

The chain links TRBV4-1 to TRBJ2-7; 7 positions agree with TRBD2. The trim removed 3 bases at V and 6 bases at J, leaving 5 bases unmatched. The CDR3 has 13 amino acids. The germline V gene encodes CDR1 MGHRA and CDR2 YSYEKL. The CDR3 loop is CASSQGGGREQYF. In nucleotides, the CDR3 is TGCGCCAGCAGCCAGGGCGGGGGACGCGAGCAGTACTTC.

In DNA, the CDR3 is TGTGCCAGCAGCCAAGAGGGGACTAGCGGCGGCCGGGAGCAGTTCTTC. Translated: CASSQEGTSGGREQFF. The chain has TRBV4-2 and TRBJ2-1; 11 nucleotides align to TRBD2. The CDR3 runs to 16 residues. From germline, CDR1 is LGHNA and CDR2 YNFKEQ. Germline trimming cut 0 bases from V and 10 bases from J; bases unmatched to any gene: 8.

This clone was observed many times. The chain carries TRBV5-1 and TRBJ2-2; 11 nucleotides line up with TRBD1. Germline V gives CDR1 SGHRS, CDR2 YFSETQ. The CDR3 loop spans 15 amino acids. Trimming removed 3 bases from V and 7 bases from J; junction bases left unmatched: 5. This CDR3 is CASSYGQGAGGELFF. The CDR3 nucleotides read TGCGCCAGCAGCTACGGACAGGGGGCCGGCGGGGAGCTGTTTTTT.

The chain carries TRBV21-1 and TRBJ2-7; the table's TRBD1 call for D was not verified on the DNA. TRBV21-1 is an annotated pseudogene. The CDR3 contains 14 residues. CDR3: CASSNSGGAYEQYF. CDR3 in DNA: TGTGCCAGCAGCAATTCAGGGGGTGCCTACGAGCAGTACTTC.

The rearrangement joins TRBV28 to TRBJ1-5; D is unclear. The germline CDR1 and CDR2 sequences are MDHEN and SYDVKM. The CDR3 is made up of 15 amino acids. The ends were cut back, 6 bases at V and 1 base at J, with 13 bases in the middle. The CDR3 sequence: CASSPGTGSNQPQHF. CDR3 coding DNA: TGTGCCAGCAGCCCCGGTACGGGGAGCAATCAGCCCCAGCATTTT.

This chain uses TRBV11-3 with TRBJ1-1; TRBD1 is a possible D gene (6 bases). The ends were cut back, 5 bases at V and 7 bases at J, with 11 bases in the middle. Germline V CDR1 and CDR2: SGHNT, YENEEA. The CDR3 loop spans 12 amino acids. CDR3 amino acids: CASSKTGGEAFF. As DNA, the CDR3 is TGTGCCAGCAGCAAGACAGGAGGTGAAGCTTTCTTT.

The CDR3 loop is CAWSRGSSYNEQFF. The CDR3 region has the DNA TGTGCCTGGAGTAGGGGCAGCTCCTACAATGAGCAGTTCTTC. V usage is TRBV30 and J usage is TRBJ2-1; tentatively, D is TRBD1 (5 bases). The CDR3 extends over 14 amino acids. V was clipped by 2 bases and J by 0 bases, with 8 bases between them. Germline values: CDR1 GTSNPN, CDR2 SVGIG (reference sequence).

The chain combines TRBV14 with TRBJ2-1; 10 nucleotides match TRBD2. The CDR3 spans 15 residues. Per the germline V gene, CDR1 is SGHDN and CDR2 is FVKESK. The junction had 6 bases not matched to a gene; V was cut back by 3 bases and J by 7 bases. As DNA, the CDR3 is TGTGCCAGCAGCCATGGACTAGCGGAGTCAAATGAGCAGTTCTTC. Translating it yields CASSHGLAESNEQFF.

This chain links TRBV30 with TRBJ2-7, with D perhaps TRBD1 (7 bases). There are 12 residues in the CDR3. The germline V and J ends were trimmed by 5 bases and 6 bases, with 14 bases remaining between them. From germline, CDR1 is GTSNPN and CDR2 SVGIG (reference sequence). The CDR3 region is CAWSQGTREQYF. The CDR3 region has the DNA TGTGCCTGGTCACAGGGGACTCGCGAGCAGTACTTC.

The chain is built from TRBV11-2 and TRBJ1-4; D uncertain. The germline gives CDR1 SGHAT, CDR2 FQNNGV. Trimming cost V 0 bases and J 0 bases, with 11 bases left between them. The CDR3 consists of 17 residues. CDR3 nucleotide sequence: TGTGCCAGCAGCTTAGATCGAGGAGGCGCAACTAATGAAAAACTGTTTTTT. The encoded protein is CASSLDRGGATNEKLFF.

With respect to this clone: Other nucleotide sequences from this sample produce the same CDR3. The CDR3 reads CASSEGLAGTDTQYF. The DNA for the CDR3 is TGTGCCAGCAGTGAAGGGCTAGCGGGCACAGATACGCAGTATTTT. The chain joins TRBV2 to TRBJ2-3; 7 bases map to TRBD2. V shed 1 base, J shed 1 base, and the junction held 2 bases outside the gene matches. The CDR3 is 15 residues long. Germline-derived CDR1 and CDR2 are SNHLY and FYNNEI.

The chain uses TRBV7-2 and TRBJ1-2; D may be TRBD1 (6 bases). Germline lookup yields CDR1 SGHTA and CDR2 FQGNSA. The V gene lost 1 base and the J gene lost 2 bases, with 8 bases spanning the gap. The CDR3 length is 14 residues. CDR3 in amino acids: CASSLEGQNYGYTF. Written as DNA, the CDR3 is TGTGCCAGCAGCTTAGAGGGACAAAACTATGGCTACACCTTC. Full variable domain (rest looked up from reference TRBV7-2 and TRBJ1-2): GAGVSQSPSNKVTEKGKDVELRCDPISGHTALYWYRQSLGQGLEFLIYFQGNSAPDKSGLPSDRFSAERTGGSVSTLTIQRTQQEDSAVYLCASSLEGQNYGYTFGSGTRLTVV.

The rearrangement joins TRBV6-5 to TRBJ1-1; tentatively, D is TRBD1 (5 bases). Germline V lookup: CDR1 MNHEY, CDR2 SVGAGI. The V gene lost 6 bases and the J gene lost 7 bases, with 15 bases spanning the gap. This CDR3 is 13 amino acids long. The CDR3 sequence: CASSPRGGNEAFF. CDR3 coding DNA: TGTGCCAGCAGCCCGCGGGGCGGAAATGAAGCTTTCTTT.

In this sample, this clone turned up once. The V and J genes are TRBV3-1 (or the pseudogene TRBV3-2) and TRBJ2-7; 15 bases align to TRBD2. V shed 1 base and J 2 bases; nucleotides not matched to a gene: 0. In germline, CDR1 is LGHDT, CDR2 YNNKEL (reference sequence). The CDR3 has 16 residues. This CDR3 reads CASSQGTSGRAYEQYF. CDR3 sequence (DNA): TGTGCCAGCAGCCAAGGGACTAGCGGGAGGGCCTACGAGCAGTACTTC.

This clone has only a few counts. The V and J genes are TRBV30 and TRBJ2-2, with D maybe TRBD2 (6 bases). The germline V and J ends were trimmed by 4 bases and 4 bases, with 19 bases remaining between them. Germline lookup yields CDR1 GTSNPN and CDR2 SVGIG (reference sequence). CDR3 length equals 16 residues. The CDR3 bases are TGTGCCTGGACCCCGTACAGAGTCGGGAGCACCGGGGAGCTGTTTTTT. This encodes CAWTPYRVGSTGELFF.

The chain is built from TRBV29-1 and TRBJ2-7, with 12 bases that match TRBD2. After removal of 1 base from V and 6 bases from J, the junction contained 1 base not matched to a gene. Looked up from germline, CDR1 is SQVTM and CDR2 is ANQGSEA. This CDR3 has 13 amino acids. CDR3 in amino acids: CSVEVLAGGEQYF. CDR3 nucleotides: TGCAGCGTTGAAGTACTAGCGGGAGGCGAGCAGTACTTC.

The rearrangement uses TRBV29-1 and TRBJ1-1; possibly TRBD1 for D (5 bases). Germline V gene sequence: CDR1 SQVTM, CDR2 ANQGSEA. The CDR3 extends over 13 amino acids. The V gene lost 6 bases and the J gene lost 1 base, with 12 bases spanning the gap. CDR3 in amino acids: CSVDLTGNTEAFF. CDR3 bases: TGCAGCGTAGATCTTACAGGGAACACTGAAGCTTTCTTT.

This chain links TRBV11-3 with TRBJ1-1; D is uncertain. There are 12 residues in the CDR3. Germline CDR1 SGHNT, CDR2 YENEEA. Trimming left V 8 bases short and J 1 base short, with 8 bases between. The CDR3 DNA reads as TGTGCCAGCTCCGCGGGGAACACTGAAGCTTTCTTT. Translated: CASSAGNTEAFF.

V is TRBV5-1 and J is TRBJ2-6, with 9 nucleotides matching TRBD1. The length of the CDR3 is 19 residues. CDR1 is SGHRS and CDR2 is YFSETQ in the germline V gene. After removal of 4 bases from V and 1 base from J, the junction contained 12 bases not matched to a gene. The CDR3 DNA is TGCGCCAGCAGCAAAGAGGCGGGACAGGGTGAGTCTGGGGCCAACGTCCTGACTTTC. Its protein product is CASSKEAGQGESGANVLTF.

The V gene is TRBV2, the J gene TRBJ2-3, with 8 bases that match TRBD2. The V gene's germline CDR1 is SNHLY and CDR2 FYNNEI. There are 17 residues in the CDR3. After removal of 3 bases from V and 0 bases from J, the junction contained 8 bases not matched to a gene. CDR3 DNA sequence: TGTGCCAGCAGTGATGCCAGCTCTAGCGGGAGCACAGATACGCAGTATTTT. Translated: CASSDASSSGSTDTQYF.

The chain recombines TRBV18 with TRBJ2-7, with 8 positions matching TRBD1. With 1 base clipped from V and 2 bases from J, the junction kept 13 bases outside the gene matches. Per germline, CDR1 KGHSH and CDR2 LQKENI. The CDR3 totals 18 residues. The CDR3 nucleotides read TGTGCCAGCTCACCACAGGAATTCGGGACAGGTCATACCTACGAGCAGTACTTC. Amino acids: CASSPQEFGTGHTYEQYF.

The rearrangement links TRBV19 to TRBJ2-1; D call uncertain. With 8 bases removed from V and 0 bases from J, the gap between germline ends came to 8 bases. The CDR3 consists of 13 residues. CDR1 is LNHDA, CDR2 SQIVND, per germline (reference sequence). The CDR3 bases are TGTGCCAGTCGACGGGTCTCCTACAATGAGCAGTTCTTC. Translation: CASRRVSYNEQFF.

The J gene is TRBJ1-2, the V gene TRBV27, with TRBD1 as a possible D gene (5 bases). Trimming stripped 1 base from V and 6 bases from J, with 9 bases between. Germline CDR1 reads MNHEY; CDR2 reads SMNVEV (reference sequence). This CDR3 spans 13 amino acids. This chain's CDR3 is CASSLWQGDGYTF. DNA of the CDR3: TGTGCCAGCAGTTTATGGCAGGGCGATGGCTACACCTTC.